Shown below are 32 T cell receptor beta chains from a single sample sequenced in a study of Ad26.COV2.S vaccination and SARS-CoV-2 variants. Treatment specified: 19 received Ad26.COV2.S at low or high dose, single or two shots; about 5 received placebo; per-sample allocation not given. Sampling happened 63 days after the first vaccine or placebo injection. The protocol was immunoSEQ multiplex PCR, while the TCRdb copy is restricted to in-frame clones and leaves out a portion. The sample yields around 340,000 clones, approximately 90% seen once. The sample consisted of peripheral blood, taken in a trial of Ad26.COV2.S vaccine versus placebo. The receptors derive from a person between 18 and 65 years old who received the Ad26.COV2.S COVID-19 vaccine or a placebo.

The chain employs TRBV6-2 or TRBV6-3 and TRBJ1-5; no clear D gene. V lost 1 base to trimming and J lost 0 bases, with 1 base between them. The CDR3 consists of 13 residues. The germline CDR1 and CDR2 sequences are MNHEY and SVGEGT. CDR3 amino acids: CASSYFSNQPQHF. Here the CDR3 DNA reads TGTGCCAGCAGTTACTTTAGCAATCAGCCCCAGCATTTT.

CDR3 DNA sequence: TGTGCCAGCAGCTCACTGGGAACCTACGAGCAGTACTTC. It codes for CASSSLGTYEQYF. The chain combines TRBV7-2 with TRBJ2-7, with D hard to call. The V end was cut by 4 bases, the J end by 2 bases, with 9 bases between. Per the germline V gene, CDR1 is SGHTA and CDR2 is FQGNSA. The CDR3 spans 13 residues.

The chain joins TRBV28 to TRBJ2-4; weak D call: TRBD1 (6 bases). The CDR3 runs 16 residues. Trimming took off 6 bases at V and 1 base at J, with 16 bases between the two ends. CDR1 MDHEN and CDR2 SYDVKM come from the germline V gene. CDR3 in amino acids: CASSPGTYAAKNIQYF. CDR3 nucleotide sequence: TGTGCCAGCAGCCCCGGGACATATGCTGCCAAAAACATTCAGTACTTC. The whole variable domain, remainder taken from reference TRBV28 and TRBJ2-4, is DVKVTQSSRYLVKRTGEKVFLECVQDMDHENMFWYRQDPGLGLRLIYFSYDVKMKEKGDIPEGYSVSREKKERFSLILESASTNQTSMYLCASSPGTYAAKNIQYFGAGTRLSVL.

This chain connects TRBV28 to TRBJ1-2; tentative D call: TRBD1 (6 bases). The CDR3 has 13 residues. V dropped 3 bases and J dropped 7 bases, with 12 bases sitting between them. The germline gives CDR1 MDHEN, CDR2 SYDVKM. The CDR3 bases are TGTGCCAGCAGTTTTCGGGGGCGGGGTGGCTACACCTTC. Translated, it gives CASSFRGRGGYTF.

This chain joins TRBV6-5 and TRBJ2-7, with D maybe TRBD1 (6 bases). With 0 bases removed from V and 6 bases from J, the gap between germline ends came to 15 bases. The germline V gene encodes CDR1 MNHEY and CDR2 SVGAGI. The CDR3 contains 15 residues. DNA for the CDR3: TGTGCCAGCAGTTACTCGACCGGCCACAGGGCCGAGCAGTACTTC. As protein: CASSYSTGHRAEQYF.

The rearrangement links TRBV7-9 to TRBJ2-7; 9 nucleotides line up with TRBD1. The germline CDR1 and CDR2 sequences are SEHNR and FQNEAQ (reference sequence). This CDR3 has 15 amino acids. V trimming: 6 bases; J trimming: 5 bases; junction bases outside the gene matches: 11. CDR3 residues: CASSITGGPPDEQYF. CDR3 in DNA: TGTGCCAGCAGTATTACAGGGGGCCCCCCGGACGAGCAGTACTTC.

J is TRBJ2-2 and V is TRBV9, with D unclear. The CDR3 contains 14 residues. V lost 0 bases to trimming and J lost 3 bases, with 6 bases between them. Germline CDR1 reads SGDLS; CDR2 reads YYNGEE. CDR3 nucleotide sequence: TGTGCCAGCAGCGTAGAACAGTACACCGGGGAGCTGTTTTTT. This codes for CASSVEQYTGELFF.

V usage is TRBV28 and J usage is TRBJ2-7, with TRBD2 as a possible D gene (7 bases). The CDR3 runs to 15 residues. Germline V CDR1 and CDR2: MDHEN, SYDVKM. V shed 5 bases and J shed 5 bases, with 19 bases lying between them. In DNA form, the CDR3 reads TGTGCCAGCAGTGAGGGAGGGGGTAATGGCCACGAGCAGTACTTC. It codes for CASSEGGGNGHEQYF.

The rearrangement uses TRBV4-1 and TRBJ1-5; TRBD1 is a possible D gene (5 bases). The CDR3 spans 18 residues. Germline V gene lookup returns CDR1 MGHRA and CDR2 YSYEKL. With 3 bases removed from V and 2 bases from J, the gap between germline ends came to 20 bases. CDR3 residues: CASSQGTWTNVGNQPQHF. Written as DNA, the CDR3 is TGCGCCAGCAGCCAGGGAACCTGGACAAATGTCGGCAATCAGCCCCAGCATTTT.

The gene calls are TRBV7-3 and TRBJ1-4; D perhaps matches TRBD1 (6 bases). Germline values: CDR1 SGHTA, CDR2 FQGTGA. The V end was cut by 2 bases, the J end by 0 bases, with 19 bases between. This CDR3 has 19 residues. The CDR3 protein is CASSLGQGQPLATNEKLFF. The CDR3 nucleotides are TGTGCCAGCAGCTTAGGGCAGGGACAACCCTTGGCAACTAATGAAAAACTGTTTTTT.

This chain uses TRBV6-2 or TRBV6-3 with TRBJ1-5; D gene ambiguous. There are 15 residues in the CDR3. The V and J ends lost 4 bases and 2 bases respectively, with 12 bases between them. Germline V gene lookup returns CDR1 MNHEY and CDR2 SVGEGT. Here the CDR3 DNA reads TGTGCCAGCAGTTTTCCCGGGAGAGGCAATCAGCCCCAGCATTTT. As protein: CASSFPGRGNQPQHF.

This chain connects TRBV6-2 or TRBV6-3 to TRBJ2-1; the match to TRBD1 covers 11 bases. The CDR3 has 16 residues. Per germline, CDR1 MNHEY and CDR2 SVGEGT. J lost 7 bases, V lost 2 bases, and 7 bases had no gene match. CDR3 nucleotides: TGTGCCAGCAGTTACAGGCCGGGACAGGGGGTAAATGAGCAGTTCTTC. This gives the protein CASSYRPGQGVNEQFF.

The chain couples TRBV6-1 to TRBJ2-1, with 7 bases identical to TRBD2. This CDR3 comprises 15 residues. The V gene end was trimmed by 1 base and the J gene end by 6 bases; junction bases not matched to a gene: 6. Germline V gives CDR1 MNHNS, CDR2 SASEGT. CDR3 sequence reads: CASSEGWTRGNEQFF. The CDR3 region has the DNA TGTGCCAGCAGTGAAGGGTGGACTAGGGGCAATGAGCAGTTCTTC.

J is TRBJ2-7 and V is TRBV30, with 7 bases lining up with TRBD1. After removal of 3 bases from V and 3 bases from J, the junction contained 5 bases not matched to a gene. There are 13 residues in the CDR3. CDR1 and CDR2 from the germline V gene are GTSNPN and SVGIG (reference sequence). The CDR3 nucleotides read TGTGCCTGGAGAACCAGGGGGTTCTACGAGCAGTACTTC. Amino acids: CAWRTRGFYEQYF.

The CDR3 coding sequence is TGTGCCAGCAGTTTGGATAGGCGGGGCAGGACTGAAGCTTTCTTT. This translates into CASSLDRRGRTEAFF. The gene calls are TRBV27 and TRBJ1-1, with a possible D match to TRBD1 (5 bases). Trimming shortened V by 3 bases and J by 5 bases, and 16 bases separated the two germline ends. This CDR3 contains 15 residues. Germline V lookup: CDR1 MNHEY, CDR2 SMNVEV (reference sequence).

This rearrangement joins TRBV7-3 to TRBJ1-2; perhaps TRBD1 as D (5 bases). The germline V gene has CDR1 SGHTA and CDR2 FQGTGA. V lost 5 bases and J 8 bases, leaving 18 bases between the germline ends. This CDR3 contains 14 residues. The CDR3 DNA follows: TGTGCCAGCAGCCAAGGGACGGCCGGAGGGGGCTACACCTTC. Translated: CASSQGTAGGGYTF. The complete variable domain, with remaining parts taken from reference TRBV7-3 and TRBJ1-2, reads GAGVSQTPSNKVTEKGKYVELRCDPISGHTALYWYRQSLGQGPEFLIYFQGTGAADDSGLPNDRFFAVRPEGSVSTLKIQRTERGDSAVYLCASSQGTAGGGYTFGSGTRLTVV.

This chain uses TRBV6-6 with TRBJ2-3, with D tentatively TRBD1 (7 bases). The germline V gene encodes CDR1 MNHNY and CDR2 SVGAGI (reference sequence). CDR3 length: 17 amino acids. Trimming left V 5 bases short and J 1 base short, with 19 bases between. CDR3 in amino acids: CASSHLRTGGGTDTQYF. The CDR3 DNA is TGTGCCAGCAGTCATTTACGGACAGGAGGGGGCACAGATACGCAGTATTTT.

This clone was seen a single time. The rearrangement joins TRBV18 to TRBJ2-7, with D tentatively TRBD2 (5 bases). Germline values: CDR1 KGHSH, CDR2 LQKENI. The length of the CDR3 is 14 residues. V dropped 1 base and J dropped 3 bases, with 10 bases sitting between them. The CDR3 DNA follows: TGTGCCAGCTCACCACGGGGAGAGGGCTACGAGCAGTACTTC. This gives the protein CASSPRGEGYEQYF.

The chain joins TRBV5-1 to TRBJ1-3; weak D call: TRBD1 (6 bases). CDR3 size: 16 residues. The V gene lost 4 bases and the J gene lost 1 base, with 15 bases spanning the gap. The germline V gene has CDR1 SGHRS and CDR2 YFSETQ. CDR3 sequence reads: CASSESQGWSGNTIYF. The CDR3 bases are TGCGCCAGCAGCGAGAGCCAGGGGTGGTCTGGAAACACCATATATTTT.

The chain recombines TRBV5-1 with TRBJ2-7; 10 bases agree with TRBD1. Trimming cost V 4 bases and J 5 bases; bases outside gene matches: 9. CDR1 is SGHRS, CDR2 YFSETQ, per germline. The CDR3 loop spans 15 amino acids. In nucleotides, the CDR3 is TGCGCCAGCAGCATCCGGGACAGGGGAATTCACGAGCAGTACTTC. This translates into CASSIRDRGIHEQYF.

This clone appeared a few times. This chain uses TRBV2 with TRBJ2-5; 9 positions match TRBD2. Looked up from germline, CDR1 is SNHLY and CDR2 is FYNNEI. CDR3 length equals 15 residues. The CDR3 protein is CATRIPSGAQETQYF. DNA for the CDR3: TGTGCTACGCGGATTCCTAGCGGGGCTCAAGAGACCCAGTACTTC.

As to this clone: The same CDR3 is also encoded by other DNA sequences in this sample. The chain has TRBV19 and TRBJ2-7; D is perhaps TRBD1 or TRBD2 (5 bases each). The CDR3 runs 14 residues. Germline assignment: CDR1 LNHDA and CDR2 SQIVND (reference sequence). Between the trimmed V and J ends, which lost 3 bases and 3 bases, there was a span of 12 bases. CDR3 sequence: CASSIGTEVYEQYF. CDR3 bases: TGTGCCAGTAGTATCGGGACGGAGGTCTACGAGCAGTACTTC.

The chain carries TRBV15 and TRBJ1-1, with 8 bases matching TRBD1. The length of the CDR3 is 19 residues. V lost 0 bases and J lost 0; bases outside the gene matches: 12. Germline V gives CDR1 LNHNV, CDR2 YYDKDF (reference sequence). CDR3 nucleotides: TGTGCCACCAGCAGAGATTTTCTTAGGGACAGGAGTTTGAACACTGAAGCTTTCTTT. Its translation: CATSRDFLRDRSLNTEAFF.

The J gene is TRBJ2-2, the V gene TRBV27, with D perhaps matching TRBD1 or TRBD2 (6 bases each). The CDR3 covers 14 residues. V was cut by 7 bases and J by 7 bases, with 16 bases left in between. CDR1 and CDR2 (germline): MNHEY, SMNVEV (reference sequence). CDR3 residues: CASIKRGAVGELFF. DNA of the CDR3: TGTGCCAGCATCAAGAGGGGGGCAGTCGGGGAGCTGTTTTTT.

The genes are TRBV5-6 and TRBJ1-1; 10 bases line up with TRBD1. This CDR3 is 14 amino acids long. Trimming took 4 bases from V and 5 from J; bases not matched to a gene: 5. Germline V CDR1 and CDR2: SGHDT, YYEEEE. DNA for the CDR3: TGTGCCAGCAGCCTGGGACAGGGGTGGACTGAAGCTTTCTTT. Residues: CASSLGQGWTEAFF.

The gene calls are TRBV7-2 and TRBJ2-7; D perhaps matches TRBD2 (5 bases). CDR1 and CDR2 from the germline V gene are SGHTA and FQGNSA. The V end lost 5 bases, the J end lost 7 bases, and 12 bases lay between the germline ends. The CDR3 covers 12 residues. As DNA, the CDR3 is TGTGCCAGCAGCCTCCGGGGTGGGGAGCAGTACTTC. Translation gives CASSLRGGEQYF. The variable domain in full, with the rest retrieved from reference TRBV7-2 and TRBJ2-7, is GAGVSQSPSNKVTEKGKDVELRCDPISGHTALYWYRQSLGQGLEFLIYFQGNSAPDKSGLPSDRFSAERTGGSVSTLTIQRTQQEDSAVYLCASSLRGGEQYFGPGTRLTVT.

This clone was seen only once. CDR3 bases: TGTGCCAGCAGCATTGGACAATCCTTTAACTATGGCTACACCTTC. Translating it yields CASSIGQSFNYGYTF. The rearrangement joins TRBV5-4 to TRBJ1-2; D may be TRBD1 (5 bases). CDR1 is SGHNT, CDR2 YYREEE, per germline (reference sequence). Trimming stripped 4 bases from V and 1 base from J, with 14 bases between. The CDR3 sequence is 15 residues long.

The rearrangement uses TRBV7-8 and TRBJ1-1; tentative D call: TRBD1 (6 bases). With 5 bases removed from V and 2 bases from J, the gap between germline ends came to 15 bases. The CDR3 runs 15 residues. Germline lookup yields CDR1 SGHVS and CDR2 FQNEAQ. As DNA, the CDR3 is TGTGCCAGCAGCCATTTAGGGGGGGGTAACACTGAAGCTTTCTTT. It encodes CASSHLGGGNTEAFF.

The rearrangement uses TRBV28 and TRBJ1-2, with 8 bases fitting TRBD1. V was clipped by 3 bases and J by 3 bases; unmatched bases: 3. From germline, CDR1 is MDHEN and CDR2 SYDVKM. The CDR3 has 14 amino acids. The CDR3 region has the DNA TGTGCCAGCAGTTTTGGACAGGGCTACTATGGCTACACCTTC. Translating it yields CASSFGQGYYGYTF.

The chain joins TRBV27 to TRBJ2-1; 10 positions match TRBD2. From germline, CDR1 is MNHEY and CDR2 SMNVEV (reference sequence). CDR3 length equals 14 residues. The V segment lost 7 bases and the J segment 7 bases; nucleotides outside the gene matches: 7. The chain's CDR3 is CASTVASGRNEQFF. Written as DNA, the CDR3 is TGTGCCAGCACCGTGGCTAGCGGGAGAAATGAGCAGTTCTTC.

This sequence joins TRBV5-8 and TRBJ1-2, with a tentative D call TRBD1 (5 bases). This CDR3 region has 15 residues. Looked up from germline, CDR1 is SGHTS and CDR2 is YDEGEE. Trimming took 0 bases from V and 4 from J, leaving 13 bases between them. The CDR3 DNA reads TGTGCCAGCAGCTTGGTCAGGGTCCCATCCTATGGCTACACCTTC. This codes for CASSLVRVPSYGYTF.

The V and J genes are TRBV10-3 and TRBJ2-7, with 9 bases matching TRBD1. The CDR3 length is 13 residues. CDR1 is ENHRY and CDR2 is SYGVKD in the germline V gene. The CDR3 DNA reads TGTGCTACACAACAGGGGGCGTCCAACGAGCAGTACTTC. It codes for CATQQGASNEQYF.